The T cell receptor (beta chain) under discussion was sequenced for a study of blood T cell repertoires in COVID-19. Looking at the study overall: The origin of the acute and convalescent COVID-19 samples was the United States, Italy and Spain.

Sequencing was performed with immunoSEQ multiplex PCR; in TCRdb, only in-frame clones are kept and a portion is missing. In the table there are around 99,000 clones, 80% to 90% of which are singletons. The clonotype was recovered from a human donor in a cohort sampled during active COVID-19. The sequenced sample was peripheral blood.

CDR3 sequence reads: CATDASPTYTQYF. CDR3 coding DNA: TGTGCCACCGATGCCAGTCCGACATATACGCAGTATTTT. The chain combines TRBV5-8 with TRBJ2-3; unclear D gene. Between the trimmed V and J ends, which lost 9 bases and 7 bases, there was a span of 18 bases. There are 13 residues in the CDR3. Per the germline V gene, CDR1 is SGHTS and CDR2 is YDEGEE.